This TCR beta chain derives from a study of glioma-infiltrating T cells after dendritic cell vaccination. There are 17 residues in the CDR3. Deletions cut 4 bases from V and 3 bases from J, with 17 bases between. The germline CDR1 and CDR2 sequences are SGHTS and YDEGEE. The time point here: after dendritic cell vaccination, including at tumor progression/relapse. PBMC were collected before vaccination, two weeks after the third vaccination, and at progression. Input was 2 to 2.5 ug genomic DNA, or all available if less. Profiled with immunoSEQ multiplex PCR; TCRdb holds only in-frame clones, not every one. The data show roughly 88,000 clones, with approximately 78% seen just once and approximately 2% held by the top ten.

The sequencing used blood, collected after dendritic cell vaccination. This sequence was found in a human donor with glioblastoma. The chain is built from TRBV5-8 and TRBJ1-6, with D possibly matching TRBD1 (6 bases). The CDR3 region has the DNA TGTGCCAGCAGCGGAGGACAGCGACAGATCTATAATTCACCCCTCCACTTT. As protein: CASSGGQRQIYNSPLHF.